The clone carrying this T cell receptor beta chain appeared a few times. The data belong to a study of blood T cell repertoires in COVID-19. The CDR3 spans 14 residues. V was pared by 1 base and J by 3 bases, with 9 bases between. Germline CDR1 reads SEHNR; CDR2 reads FQNEAQ (reference sequence). The protocol was immunoSEQ multiplex PCR, while the TCRdb copy is restricted to in-frame clones and leaves out a portion. The data hold 150,000 to 190,000 clones, with roughly nine tenths observed a single time. Sequenced material: peripheral blood. V gene TRBV7-9 combines with J gene TRBJ1-1, with D maybe TRBD1 (6 bases). The source is a woman in her thirties or forties with acute or convalescent COVID-19. This CDR3 is CASSLGRGYTEAFF. CDR3 in DNA: TGTGCCAGCAGCTTAGGCAGGGGTTACACTGAAGCTTTCTTT. The full variable domain, in which reference TRBV7-9 and TRBJ1-1 provide the parts outside the CDR3, is DTGVSQNPRHKITKRGQNVTFRCDPISEHNRLYWYRQTLGQGPEFLTYFQNEAQLEKSRLLSDRFSAERPKGSFSTLEIQRTEQGDSAMYLCASSLGRGYTEAFFGQGTRLTVV.